This TCR beta chain stems from a study of control samples from healthy donors and cancer patients. V was trimmed by 1 base and J by 6 bases, leaving 18 bases between them. The CDR3 covers 16 residues. Germline lookup yields CDR1 SGHDN and CDR2 FVKESK. The table came from immunoSEQ multiplex PCR; TCRdb's copy has only in-frame clones and leaves some out. The sample consists of fewer than 200,000 clones, around 90% of them appearing once. The sample comprised blood. The rearrangement joins TRBV14 to TRBJ1-2; tentatively, D is TRBD1 (6 bases). The sequence came from a woman aged 45-60 years in good health. CDR3 region: CASSQAGVKTLNGYTF. CDR3 bases: TGTGCCAGCAGCCAAGCAGGGGTGAAGACTTTAAATGGCTACACCTTC.